Presented here are 18 T cell receptor beta chains from one specimen sequenced in a study of T-cell reconstitution after alpha-beta-depleted transplantation in children. Preparing the TCRbeta library involved the use of unique molecular identifiers. TCRdb independently ran MiXCR on the PCR reads; one entry per CDR3 protein. This sample has hundreds of thousands of distinct CDR3 sequences; about 16% occur once, and the top ten carry 5%. This material consisted of PBMCs, mostly from graft donor cells, taken 360 days after TCRalphabeta/CD19-depleted stem cell transplant. Source of these receptors: a male patient aged 5 to 17 who had a stem cell transplant for acute lymphoblastic leukemia, so the T cells may come from the graft donor.

The sample holds a few counts of this clonotype. The J gene is TRBJ2-7, the V gene TRBV5-1; a weak D match, TRBD1 (6 bases). The CDR3 sequence is 16 residues long. Trimming left V 4 bases short and J 3 bases short, with 20 bases between. CDR1 SGHRS and CDR2 YFSETQ come from the germline V gene. Here the CDR3 reads CASSLSTGAGGYEQYF. CDR3 DNA sequence: TGCGCCAGCAGCCTATCGACAGGCGCGGGTGGCTACGAGCAGTACTTC.

This clonotype was detected only a few times. The V call is TRBV12-3 or TRBV12-4, the J call TRBJ1-1; D perhaps matches TRBD1 (5 bases). V lost 4 bases and J lost 0, with 9 bases in between. The CDR3 runs 14 residues. The CDR3 nucleotides read TGTGCCAGCAGTTGGACAAGTTTGAACACTGAAGCTTTCTTT. It codes for CASSWTSLNTEAFF.

This clonotype has only a few counts. The chain joins TRBV5-1 to TRBJ1-3; D gene ambiguous. The CDR3 sequence is 16 residues long. The V end lost 0 bases, the J end lost 4 bases, and 14 bases lay between the germline ends. Looked up from germline, CDR1 is SGHRS and CDR2 is YFSETQ. The CDR3 protein is CASSLGRGSFGNTIYF. CDR3 sequence (DNA): TGCGCCAGCAGCTTGGGTCGCGGATCTTTCGGAAACACCATATATTTT.

The rearrangement joins TRBV10-2 to TRBJ2-1, with 10 positions matching TRBD2. V lost 7 bases to trimming and J lost 15 bases; unmatched junction nucleotides: 21. Germline CDR1 and CDR2: WSHSY and SAAADI. The CDR3 is 16 amino acids. The CDR3 DNA reads as TGCGCCAGCAACTTACCTCCCGGGACTAGCGCCCTGGGGTGGTTCTTC. Protein product: CASNLPPGTSALGWFF.

The chain couples TRBV5-5 to TRBJ2-4, with D possibly called TRBD1 or TRBD2 (6 bases each). V dropped 2 bases and J dropped 0 bases, with 15 bases sitting between them. The V gene's germline CDR1 is SGHKS and CDR2 YYEKEE (reference sequence). CDR3 length: 17 amino acids. CDR3 coding DNA: TGTGCCAGCAGCTTAAAAGGGGGGCAGCTAGCCAAAAACATTCAGTACTTC. It translates to CASSLKGGQLAKNIQYF. The full variable domain, in which reference TRBV5-5 and TRBJ2-4 provide the parts outside the CDR3, is DAGVTQSPTHLIKTRGQQVTLRCSPISGHKSVSWYQQVLGQGPQFIFQYYEKEERGRGNFPDRFSARQFPNYSSELNVNALLLGDSALYLCASSLKGGQLAKNIQYFGAGTRLSVL.

Only one count was recorded for this clonotype. The chain combines TRBV24-1 with TRBJ2-3; D tentatively reads TRBD1 or TRBD2 (6 bases each). The CDR3 spans 12 residues. CDR1 and CDR2 (germline): KGHDR, SFDVKD. Trimming removed 7 bases from V and 9 bases from J, with 13 bases in between. CDR3 region: CATSGLGGTQYF. The CDR3 nucleotides read TGTGCCACCAGCGGCCTGGGGGGCACGCAGTATTTT.

The chain couples TRBV29-1 to TRBJ2-7; the D is unclear. The CDR3 covers 15 residues. The germline V and J ends were trimmed by 1 base and 0 bases, with 13 bases remaining between them. CDR1 and CDR2 from the germline V gene are SQVTM and ANQGSEA. DNA for the CDR3: TGCAGCGTTGAAGCGCCGGCGTGGGCCTCCTACGAGCAGTACTTC. Protein product: CSVEAPAWASYEQYF.

The chain has TRBV18 and TRBJ2-7; 8 nucleotides agree with TRBD1. The germline CDR1 and CDR2 sequences are KGHSH and LQKENI. This CDR3 is built from 16 residues. Losses at the gene ends were 0 bases for V and 2 bases for J; bases not matched to a gene: 6. The CDR3 coding sequence is TGTGCCAGCTCACCACCCAGGGACAGGACTACCTACGAGCAGTACTTC. Its protein product is CASSPPRDRTTYEQYF.

The table lists this clonotype with a few counts. V usage is TRBV12-3 or TRBV12-4 and J usage is TRBJ2-7; D is unclear. The CDR3 is made up of 13 amino acids. V lost 6 bases and J 0 bases, leaving 9 bases between the germline ends. The CDR3 region has the DNA TGTGCCAGCAGACACGGGTACTCCTACGAGCAGTACTTC. Translated: CASRHGYSYEQYF.

This clonotype occurred a few times. The rearrangement uses TRBV25-1 and TRBJ2-3, with D possibly matching TRBD2 (6 bases). CDR3 length: 16 residues. V gave up 3 bases and J gave up 3 bases, with 16 bases separating them. Germline-derived CDR1 and CDR2 are MGHDK and SYGVNS. The CDR3, as DNA: TGTGCCAGCAGTGAGGGAGCGCGGGGAGAGACAGATACGCAGTATTTT. Protein: CASSEGARGETDTQYF.

This clonotype was recorded many times. The rearrangement links TRBV29-1 to TRBJ2-1; D remains ambiguous. Germline V CDR1 and CDR2: SQVTM, ANQGSEA. Trimming shortened V by 1 base and J by 2 bases, and 9 bases separated the two germline ends. The CDR3 is 14 residues long. The CDR3, as DNA: TGCAGCGTTGAAGGGGTAGCTACCTACAATGAGCAGTTCTTC. Residues: CSVEGVATYNEQFF.

The genes are TRBV9 and TRBJ2-3; 9 bases align to TRBD2. This CDR3 region has 19 residues. Germline-derived CDR1 and CDR2 are SGDLS and YYNGEE. V trimming: 1 base; J trimming: 5 bases; junction bases outside the gene matches: 17. CDR3 region: CASSVSTSGGFRLVDTQYF. The DNA for the CDR3 is TGTGCCAGCAGCGTATCGACTAGCGGAGGATTTAGGTTGGTAGATACGCAGTATTTT.

The gene calls are TRBV27 and TRBJ2-7; TRBD2 agrees at 9 bases. CDR3 size: 18 residues. J was trimmed by 5 bases and V by 6 bases; bases with no gene match: 20. CDR1 and CDR2 from the germline V gene are MNHEY and SMNVEV (reference sequence). The CDR3 is CASSRGLRREGTGHEQYF. CDR3 nucleotide sequence: TGTGCCAGCAGCCGGGGGCTTAGGCGGGAGGGCACGGGCCACGAGCAGTACTTC.

This clonotype came up a few times. The CDR3 protein is CASSRTSPLGDEQFF. DNA for the CDR3: TGCGCCAGCAGTCGGACTTCTCCCCTCGGGGATGAGCAGTTCTTC. The gene calls are TRBV5-1 and TRBJ2-1, with D maybe TRBD2 (5 bases). From germline, CDR1 is SGHRS and CDR2 YFSETQ. This CDR3 has 15 residues. V was shortened by 5 bases and J by 8 bases, with 20 bases between the two germline ends.

The chain uses TRBV5-1 and TRBJ2-2, with 7 positions matching TRBD1. From germline, CDR1 is SGHRS and CDR2 YFSETQ. The V gene end was trimmed by 7 bases and the J gene end by 6 bases; junction bases not matched to a gene: 12. The CDR3 covers 15 residues. In nucleotides, the CDR3 is TGCGCCAGCCATAGGCGTCCAGGGGGATCCGGGGAGCTGTTTTTT. Translating gives CASHRRPGGSGELFF.

This sequence joins TRBV5-1 and TRBJ2-5; D is unclear. Germline-derived CDR1 and CDR2 are SGHRS and YFSETQ. The CDR3 totals 13 residues. Trimming pared 7 bases from V and 4 bases from J, leaving 14 bases between. Written as DNA, the CDR3 is TGCGCCAGCTCCTCCCCGAGTGTAGAGACCCAGTACTTC. This translates into CASSSPSVETQYF.

The chain recombines TRBV6-2 or TRBV6-3 with TRBJ2-2, with D unclear. V lost 6 bases, J lost 0 bases, and 23 bases lay in between. The CDR3 runs to 19 residues. Per germline, CDR1 MNHEY and CDR2 SVGEGT. The CDR3 DNA follows: TGTGCCAGCAGCTATCCCAACGACCAAATCCTCGCGAACACCGGGGAGCTGTTTTTT. Translating gives CASSYPNDQILANTGELFF.

V gene TRBV5-1 combines with J gene TRBJ2-1; TRBD2 matches at 11 bases. The trim removed 3 bases at V and 15 bases at J, leaving 5 bases unmatched. This CDR3 is built from 12 residues. Looked up from germline, CDR1 is SGHRS and CDR2 is YFSETQ. The CDR3 coding sequence is TGCGCCAGCAGCTCCATAGCGGGAGGGTGGTTCTTC. Its protein is CASSSIAGGWFF.